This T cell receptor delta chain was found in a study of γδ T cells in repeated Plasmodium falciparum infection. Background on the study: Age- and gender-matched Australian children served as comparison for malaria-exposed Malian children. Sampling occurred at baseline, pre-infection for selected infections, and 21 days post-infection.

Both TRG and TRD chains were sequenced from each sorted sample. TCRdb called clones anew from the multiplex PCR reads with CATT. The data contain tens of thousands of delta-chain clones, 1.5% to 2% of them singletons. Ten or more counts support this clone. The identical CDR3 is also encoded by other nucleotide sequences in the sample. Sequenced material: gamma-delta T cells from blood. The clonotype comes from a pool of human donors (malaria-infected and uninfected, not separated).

DNA for the CDR3: TGTGCTCTTGGGGAACTACTATTTCCAGGCCGGGGGGGGATACCCGATAAACTCATCTTT. It is translated as CALGELLFPGRGGIPDKLIF. This rearrangement joins TRDV1 to TRDJ1, with TRDD3 identical over 9 bases. V lost 0 bases and J lost 3; bases outside the gene matches: 17. Per germline, CDR1 TSWWSYY and CDR2 QGS. This CDR3 spans 20 amino acids.